Below, 3 T cell receptor beta chains from the same sample are listed, as sequenced in a study of identical twins. Using its own MiXCR run on the 5' RACE reads, TCRdb lists one record per CDR3 protein. The data hold some 760,000 distinct CDR3 sequences, with about 18% observed a single time. These records were also assigned to another study, of T cells expressing NK-cell markers.

The specimen sequenced was PBMCs. Receptor source: a woman aged 18 to 35 in good health.

The chain is built from TRBV7-2 and TRBJ1-2; 10 bases agree with TRBD1. The germline V gene encodes CDR1 SGHTA and CDR2 FQGNSA. The V and J ends lost 0 bases and 4 bases, in that order; junction bases with no gene match: 8. The CDR3 loop spans 17 amino acids. This CDR3 is CASSLALMTGGGYGYTF. The DNA for the CDR3 is TGTGCCAGCAGCTTAGCCCTAATGACAGGGGGCGGCTATGGCTACACCTTC.

The chain couples TRBV28 to TRBJ2-1; TRBD2 agrees at 14 bases. This CDR3 is built from 19 residues. The germline CDR1 and CDR2 sequences are MDHEN and SYDVKM. V lost 4 bases, J lost 0 bases, and 8 bases stayed unmatched. The CDR3 spells CASSSWTSGRRRSYNEQFF. Written as DNA, the CDR3 is TGTGCCAGCAGTTCATGGACTAGCGGGAGGAGACGCTCCTACAATGAGCAGTTCTTC.

This clonotype appeared a few times. This chain uses TRBV20-1 with TRBJ2-3; 10 nucleotides align to TRBD1. Trimming at V came to 5 bases and at J to 3 bases, leaving 8 bases not matched to a gene. Per the germline V gene, CDR1 is DFQATT and CDR2 is SNEGSKA (reference sequence). The length of the CDR3 is 15 residues. CDR3 in DNA: TGCAGTGCTCCCCACCGGGACAGGGGAACAGATACGCAGTATTTT. Its protein is CSAPHRDRGTDTQYF.